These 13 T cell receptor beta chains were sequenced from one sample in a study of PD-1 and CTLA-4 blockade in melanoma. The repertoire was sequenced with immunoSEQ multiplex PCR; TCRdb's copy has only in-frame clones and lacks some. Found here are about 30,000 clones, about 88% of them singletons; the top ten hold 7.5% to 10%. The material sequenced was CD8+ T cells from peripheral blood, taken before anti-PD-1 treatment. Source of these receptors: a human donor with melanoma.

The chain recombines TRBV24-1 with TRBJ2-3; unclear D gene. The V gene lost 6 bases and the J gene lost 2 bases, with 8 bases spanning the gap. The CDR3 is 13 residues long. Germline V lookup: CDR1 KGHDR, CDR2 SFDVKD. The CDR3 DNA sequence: TGTGCCACCAGTTCTGGCGTCACAGATACGCAGTATTTT. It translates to CATSSGVTDTQYF.

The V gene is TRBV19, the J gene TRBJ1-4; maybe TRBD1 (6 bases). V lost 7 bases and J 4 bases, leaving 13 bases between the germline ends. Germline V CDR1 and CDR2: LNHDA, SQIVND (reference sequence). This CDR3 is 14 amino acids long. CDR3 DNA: TGTGCCAGTACTGACCGACAGGATAATGAAAAACTGTTTTTT. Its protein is CASTDRQDNEKLFF.

The CDR3 reads CASSLGTGDGYGYTF. The CDR3, as DNA: TGTGCCAGCAGCTTAGGGACAGGGGACGGCTATGGCTACACCTTC. This rearrangement joins TRBV7-9 to TRBJ1-2; TRBD1 agrees at 9 bases. The V segment lost 1 base and the J segment 4 bases; nucleotides outside the gene matches: 4. The CDR3 extends over 15 amino acids. Germline CDR1 and CDR2: SEHNR and FQNEAQ (reference sequence). Looking up the rest from reference TRBV7-9 and TRBJ1-2 gives the full variable domain: DTGVSQNPRHKITKRGQNVTFRCDPISEHNRLYWYRQTLGQGPEFLTYFQNEAQLEKSRLLSDRFSAERPKGSFSTLEIQRTEQGDSAMYLCASSLGTGDGYGYTFGSGTRLTVV.

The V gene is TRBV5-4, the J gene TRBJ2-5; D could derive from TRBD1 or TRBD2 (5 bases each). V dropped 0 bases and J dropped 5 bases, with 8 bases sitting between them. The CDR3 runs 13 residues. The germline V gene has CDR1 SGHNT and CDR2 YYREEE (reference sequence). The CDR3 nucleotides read TGTGCCAGCAGCTTGGGGGGCGGGGAGACCCAGTACTTC. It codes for CASSLGGGETQYF.

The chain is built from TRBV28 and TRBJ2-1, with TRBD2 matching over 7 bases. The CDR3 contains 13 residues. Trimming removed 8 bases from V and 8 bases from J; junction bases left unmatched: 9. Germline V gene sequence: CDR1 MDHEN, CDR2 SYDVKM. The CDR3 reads CASVLGEGYEQFF. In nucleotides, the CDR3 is TGTGCCAGCGTGCTAGGGGAGGGTTATGAGCAGTTCTTC. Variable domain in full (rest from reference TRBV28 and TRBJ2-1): DVKVTQSSRYLVKRTGEKVFLECVQDMDHENMFWYRQDPGLGLRLIYFSYDVKMKEKGDIPEGYSVSREKKERFSLILESASTNQTSMYLCASVLGEGYEQFFGPGTRLTVL.

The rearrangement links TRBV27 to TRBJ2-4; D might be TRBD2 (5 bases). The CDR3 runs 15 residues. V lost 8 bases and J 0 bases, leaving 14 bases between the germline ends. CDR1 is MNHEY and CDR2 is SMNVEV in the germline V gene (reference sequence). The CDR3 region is CASRPGVLAKNIQYF. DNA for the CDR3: TGTGCCAGCCGCCCCGGGGTGCTAGCCAAAAACATTCAGTACTTC.

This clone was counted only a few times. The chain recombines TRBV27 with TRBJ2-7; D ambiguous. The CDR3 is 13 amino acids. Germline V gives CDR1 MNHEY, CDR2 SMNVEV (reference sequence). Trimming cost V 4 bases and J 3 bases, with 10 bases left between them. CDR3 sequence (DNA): TGTGCCAGCAGTTCTTTTGGTGGCTACGAGCAGTACTTC. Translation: CASSSFGGYEQYF.

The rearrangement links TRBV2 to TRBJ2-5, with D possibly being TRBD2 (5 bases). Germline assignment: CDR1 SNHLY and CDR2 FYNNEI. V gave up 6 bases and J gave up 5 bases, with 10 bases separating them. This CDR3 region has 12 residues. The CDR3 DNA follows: TGTGCCAGCAGAGCTAGCAGGGAGACCCAGTACTTC. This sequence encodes CASRASRETQYF.

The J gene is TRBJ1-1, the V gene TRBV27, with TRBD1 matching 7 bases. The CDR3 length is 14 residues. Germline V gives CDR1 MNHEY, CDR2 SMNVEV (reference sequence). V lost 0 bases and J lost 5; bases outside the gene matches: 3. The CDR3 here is CASSLSLTGTEAFF. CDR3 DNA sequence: TGTGCCAGCAGTTTATCTTTGACAGGGACTGAAGCTTTCTTT.

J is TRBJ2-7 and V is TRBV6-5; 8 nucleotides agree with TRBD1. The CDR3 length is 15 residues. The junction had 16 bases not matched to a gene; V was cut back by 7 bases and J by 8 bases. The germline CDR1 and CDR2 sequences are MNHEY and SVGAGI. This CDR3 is CASTQGAQTLSQQYF. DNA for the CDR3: TGTGCCAGCACCCAGGGGGCGCAAACTCTCTCTCAGCAGTACTTC.

This chain's CDR3 is CAWIYGNTEAFF. CDR3 in DNA: TGTGCCTGGATTTACGGTAACACTGAAGCTTTCTTT. The V call is TRBV30, the J call TRBJ1-1; D not resolved. Trimming stripped 4 bases from V and 2 bases from J, with 8 bases between. Germline loops: CDR1 GTSNPN, CDR2 SVGIG (reference sequence). The CDR3 is 12 amino acids.

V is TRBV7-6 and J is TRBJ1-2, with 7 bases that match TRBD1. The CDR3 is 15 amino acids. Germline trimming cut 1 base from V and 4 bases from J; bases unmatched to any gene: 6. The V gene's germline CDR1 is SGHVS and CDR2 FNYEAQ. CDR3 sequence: CASSLDSGQSYGYTF. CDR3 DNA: TGTGCCAGCAGCTTAGACTCGGGACAGTCCTATGGCTACACCTTC.

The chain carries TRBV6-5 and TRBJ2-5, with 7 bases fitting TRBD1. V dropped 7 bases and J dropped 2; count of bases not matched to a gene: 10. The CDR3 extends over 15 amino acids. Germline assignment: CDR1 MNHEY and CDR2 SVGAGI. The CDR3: CASTARDSEQETQYF. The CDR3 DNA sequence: TGTGCCAGCACCGCAAGGGACAGCGAACAAGAGACCCAGTACTTC.